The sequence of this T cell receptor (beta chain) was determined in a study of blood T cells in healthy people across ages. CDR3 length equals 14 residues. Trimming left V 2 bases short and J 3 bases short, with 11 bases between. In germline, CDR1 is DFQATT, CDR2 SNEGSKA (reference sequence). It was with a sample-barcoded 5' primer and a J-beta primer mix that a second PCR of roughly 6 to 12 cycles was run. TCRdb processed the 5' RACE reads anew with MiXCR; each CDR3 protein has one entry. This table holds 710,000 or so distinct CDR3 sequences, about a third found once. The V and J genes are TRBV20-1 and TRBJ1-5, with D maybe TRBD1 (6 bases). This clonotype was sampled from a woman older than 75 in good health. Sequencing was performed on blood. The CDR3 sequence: CSARTRQDNQPQHF. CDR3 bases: TGCAGTGCTAGAACAAGACAGGACAATCAGCCCCAGCATTTT.